One sample yielded the 32 T cell receptor beta chains listed below, sequenced in a study of T cell responses to AZD1222 COVID-19 vaccine (dated by TCRdb to about 2021). Receptor libraries were prepared by the immunoSEQ multiplex PCR assay. TCRdb took this table from immuneACCESS and kept in-frame rearrangements with V and J called. Such tables lack part of the clones; where checked against another copy, unresolved V genes explain under half of the gap, and the rest is unexplained. The sample table holds 120,000 to 150,000 clones, of which roughly nine tenths were seen once. The ten largest make up about 1.5% of the sample. Sample time point, as interpreted from the label and publication: baseline before first vaccination. Material: peripheral blood, obtained on day 0 of AZD1222 vaccination. The receptors come from an adult in good health.

The rearrangement links TRBV19 to TRBJ1-2; 11 positions agree with TRBD1. The CDR3 is 17 amino acids. V trimming: 6 bases; J trimming: 3 bases; junction bases outside the gene matches: 12. Germline V gene sequence: CDR1 LNHDA, CDR2 SQIVND (reference sequence). The DNA for the CDR3 is TGTGCCAGTAGCCGTGGACAGGGGGCAAAGGGGGACTATGGCTACACCTTC. Amino acid sequence: CASSRGQGAKGDYGYTF. The full variable domain, rest sourced from reference TRBV19 and TRBJ1-2, is DGGITQSPKYLFRKEGQNVTLSCEQNLNHDAMYWYRQDPGQGLRLIYYSQIVNDFQKGDIAEGYSVSREKKESFPLTVTSAQKNPTAFYLCASSRGQGAKGDYGYTFGSGTRLTVV.

The chain couples TRBV6-4 to TRBJ2-3; D uncertain. Germline CDR1 is MRHNA and CDR2 is SNTAGT. V gave up 3 bases and J gave up 0 bases, with 4 bases separating them. The CDR3 has 13 amino acids. The CDR3 is CASSEGSTDTQYF. CDR3 nucleotides: TGTGCCAGCAGTGAAGGTAGCACAGATACGCAGTATTTT.

This chain connects TRBV5-4 to TRBJ2-1; 8 positions agree with TRBD1. The CDR3 is 16 amino acids. Germline V lookup: CDR1 SGHNT, CDR2 YYREEE (reference sequence). Losses at the gene ends were 5 bases for V and 5 bases for J; bases not matched to a gene: 12. In DNA form, the CDR3 reads TGTGCCAGCAGTTTATTCGACAGGGGCGATAACAATGAGCAGTTCTTC. Protein product: CASSLFDRGDNNEQFF.

The genes are TRBV24-1 and TRBJ1-2; no reliable D call. The V end lost 1 base, the J end lost 2 bases, and 7 bases lay between the germline ends. Germline CDR1 reads KGHDR; CDR2 reads SFDVKD. The CDR3 spans 14 residues. The CDR3 here is CATSDFTENYGYTF. DNA of the CDR3: TGTGCCACCAGTGATTTTACAGAGAACTATGGCTACACCTTC.

V and J are TRBV7-8 and TRBJ1-1; 8 nucleotides line up with TRBD1. The V gene's germline CDR1 is SGHVS and CDR2 FQNEAQ. The V and J ends lost 1 base and 5 bases, in that order; junction bases with no gene match: 15. This CDR3 has 18 residues. CDR3 sequence reads: CASSLVEAAGGWVTEAFF. DNA for the CDR3: TGTGCCAGCAGCTTAGTGGAGGCGGCAGGGGGCTGGGTTACTGAAGCTTTCTTT.

This rearrangement joins TRBV13 to TRBJ2-1; tentatively, D is TRBD2 (6 bases). The CDR3 covers 16 residues. The V end was cut by 2 bases, the J end by 4 bases, with 15 bases between. In germline, CDR1 is PRHDT, CDR2 FYEKMQ (reference sequence). DNA of the CDR3: TGTGCCAGCAGCTTACAGTTAGCGGAGAATTACAATGAGCAGTTCTTC. Translated, it gives CASSLQLAENYNEQFF.

The chain has TRBV7-9 and TRBJ2-7; perhaps TRBD1 as D (6 bases). Trimming removed 3 bases from V and 2 bases from J, with 20 bases in between. This CDR3 is 17 amino acids long. Germline CDR1 SEHNR, CDR2 FQNEAQ (reference sequence). The CDR3 nucleotides read TGTGCCAGCAGCTTCCCGACAGGAAGGGGTTTTACCTACGAGCAGTACTTC. Translated, it gives CASSFPTGRGFTYEQYF.

The chain carries TRBV4-2 and TRBJ2-6, with 8 bases lining up with TRBD1. CDR3 length: 19 amino acids. The germline V gene encodes CDR1 LGHNA and CDR2 YNFKEQ. J lost 0 bases, V lost 3 bases, and 10 bases had no gene match. The CDR3: CASSHYPGGRGSGANVLTF. DNA of the CDR3: TGTGCCAGCAGCCACTACCCAGGGGGCAGGGGCTCTGGGGCCAACGTCCTGACTTTC.

This CDR3 reads CASSKQGHTEAFF. CDR3 sequence (DNA): TGTGCCAGCAGTAAACAGGGACACACTGAAGCTTTCTTT. The chain uses TRBV2 and TRBJ1-1, with a weak D call TRBD1 (6 bases). Germline V gives CDR1 SNHLY, CDR2 FYNNEI. This CDR3 comprises 13 residues. Trimming cost V 5 bases and J 3 bases, with 10 bases left between them.

V usage is TRBV9 and J usage is TRBJ1-2; no firm D call. V was trimmed by 5 bases and J by 3 bases, leaving 5 bases between them. The germline V gene encodes CDR1 SGDLS and CDR2 YYNGEE. The CDR3 sequence is 11 residues long. CDR3 bases: TGTGCCAGCAGGCAGGACTATGGCTACACCTTC. Amino acid sequence: CASRQDYGYTF.

The chain joins TRBV9 to TRBJ2-3; either TRBD1 or TRBD2 may supply D (5 bases each). CDR1 and CDR2 (germline): SGDLS, YYNGEE. V was trimmed by 0 bases and J by 0 bases, leaving 5 bases between them. This CDR3 contains 14 residues. This chain's CDR3 is CASSVGDSTDTQYF. As DNA, the CDR3 is TGTGCCAGCAGCGTAGGGGACAGCACAGATACGCAGTATTTT.

The rearrangement uses TRBV18 and TRBJ1-5; the D gene is possibly TRBD1 (5 bases). The germline V gene encodes CDR1 KGHSH and CDR2 LQKENI. V was cut by 2 bases and J by 0 bases, with 8 bases left in between. The CDR3 consists of 15 residues. The CDR3 protein is CASSPFRVSNQPQHF. For the CDR3, the DNA is TGTGCCAGCTCACCATTCAGGGTTAGCAATCAGCCCCAGCATTTT.

This sequence joins TRBV28 and TRBJ2-7; D is perhaps TRBD2 (6 bases). The V gene's germline CDR1 is MDHEN and CDR2 SYDVKM. Trimming removed 8 bases at V and 6 bases at J, with 29 bases between. There are 17 residues in the CDR3. CDR3 region: CASRPGGGAVTRSEQYF. CDR3 nucleotides: TGTGCCAGCCGGCCAGGAGGAGGGGCGGTGACCAGGAGCGAGCAGTACTTC.

The chain is built from TRBV2 and TRBJ2-1, with D possibly being TRBD2 (5 bases). This CDR3 spans 14 amino acids. V was cut by 7 bases and J by 10 bases, with 20 bases left in between. The germline V gene encodes CDR1 SNHLY and CDR2 FYNNEI. The CDR3: CASIERAPGLEQFF. The CDR3 DNA reads TGTGCCAGCATAGAGAGGGCCCCCGGGTTGGAGCAGTTCTTC.

The genes are TRBV10-3 and TRBJ1-3, with D unresolved. CDR1 is ENHRY, CDR2 SYGVKD, per germline. This CDR3 comprises 14 residues. V was clipped by 7 bases and J by 0 bases, with 10 bases between them. CDR3 sequence (DNA): TGTGCCATCATGGGCAGTCTCTCTGGAAACACCATATATTTT. It translates to CAIMGSLSGNTIYF.

This clone was observed once. V gene TRBV12-3 or TRBV12-4 combines with J gene TRBJ1-2; 7 bases align to TRBD1. The junction had 9 bases not matched to a gene; V was cut back by 6 bases and J by 8 bases. CDR3 length equals 13 residues. The CDR3 loop reads CASRHQGGGGYTF. DNA of the CDR3: TGTGCCAGCAGACATCAAGGGGGCGGAGGCTACACCTTC.

CDR3 bases: TGCAGCGTCCCCGGAGCAGGAAACACTGAAGCTTTCTTT. Translating it yields CSVPGAGNTEAFF. The J gene is TRBJ1-1, the V gene TRBV29-1; D is unresolved. The CDR3 has 13 amino acids. Germline CDR1 reads SQVTM; CDR2 reads ANQGSEA. Trimming cost V 6 bases and J 2 bases, with 13 bases left between them.

The CDR3 reads CASRPGGSGNTIYF. The DNA for the CDR3 is TGTGCCAGCAGGCCGGGAGGGTCTGGAAACACCATATATTTT. This sequence joins TRBV2 and TRBJ1-3; no clear D gene. Germline assignment: CDR1 SNHLY and CDR2 FYNNEI. The CDR3 has 14 residues. Trimming pared 6 bases from V and 1 base from J, leaving 10 bases between.

The genes are TRBV11-3 and TRBJ2-7; 9 bases map to TRBD2. Germline V gene lookup returns CDR1 SGHNT and CDR2 YENEEA. The CDR3 contains 15 residues. V shed 5 bases and J 3 bases; nucleotides not matched to a gene: 8. The CDR3 here is CASSKSGTSNYEQYF. CDR3 DNA sequence: TGTGCCAGCAGCAAAAGCGGGACTAGCAACTACGAGCAGTACTTC.

This chain links TRBV24-1 with TRBJ2-1; 13 nucleotides line up with TRBD2. The CDR3 length is 16 residues. The germline CDR1 and CDR2 sequences are KGHDR and SFDVKD. V lost 6 bases, J lost 10 bases, and 11 bases stayed unmatched. CDR3: CATSLPLAGGSMEQFF. The DNA for the CDR3 is TGTGCCACCAGTTTGCCACTAGCGGGAGGGTCCATGGAGCAGTTCTTC.

This clone was observed once. The V gene is TRBV28, the J gene TRBJ1-1; the match to TRBD1 covers 7 bases. Germline V gene data show CDR1 as MDHEN and CDR2 as SYDVKM. V was pared by 6 bases and J by 2 bases, with 9 bases of the junction left unmatched. This CDR3 spans 15 amino acids. The CDR3 bases are TGTGCCAGCAGCACAGCGGGACAGCACAACACTGAAGCTTTCTTT. Protein sequence: CASSTAGQHNTEAFF.

The rearrangement joins TRBV5-1 to TRBJ1-2, with unresolved D. Trimming removed 1 base at V and 6 bases at J, with 13 bases between. CDR3 length: 14 amino acids. Germline assignment: CDR1 SGHRS and CDR2 YFSETQ. The CDR3 loop is CASSLQVPSDGYTF. The DNA for the CDR3 is TGCGCCAGCAGCTTGCAGGTTCCCTCGGATGGCTACACCTTC.

The rearrangement uses TRBV7-2 and TRBJ1-4; unclear D gene. The CDR3 extends over 14 amino acids. Germline-derived CDR1 and CDR2 are SGHTA and FQGNSA. Trimming shortened V by 5 bases and J by 0 bases, and 7 bases separated the two germline ends. The CDR3 coding sequence is TGTGCCAGCAGCCGCTATGCAACTAATGAAAAACTGTTTTTT. It encodes CASSRYATNEKLFF. Combining the CDR3 with reference TRBV7-2 and TRBJ1-4 gives the whole variable domain GAGVSQSPSNKVTEKGKDVELRCDPISGHTALYWYRQSLGQGLEFLIYFQGNSAPDKSGLPSDRFSAERTGGSVSTLTIQRTQQEDSAVYLCASSRYATNEKLFFGSGTQLSVL.

The chain combines TRBV7-9 with TRBJ2-5, with D maybe TRBD2 (6 bases). CDR1 and CDR2 from the germline V gene are SEHNR and FQNEAQ (reference sequence). Trimming pared 5 bases from V and 1 base from J, leaving 20 bases between. The CDR3 totals 17 residues. The CDR3, as DNA: TGTGCCAGCAGCCTTAGGGAGGTCGGGGGACTCCAAGAGACCCAGTACTTC. Translation: CASSLREVGGLQETQYF. The whole variable domain, filled in from reference TRBV7-9 and TRBJ2-5, reads DTGVSQNPRHKITKRGQNVTFRCDPISEHNRLYWYRQTLGQGPEFLTYFQNEAQLEKSRLLSDRFSAERPKGSFSTLEIQRTEQGDSAMYLCASSLREVGGLQETQYFGPGTRLLVL.

The chain employs TRBV9 and TRBJ2-7; unclear D gene. Between the trimmed V and J ends, which lost 3 bases and 4 bases, there was a span of 8 bases. CDR1 and CDR2 (germline): SGDLS, YYNGEE. CDR3 length equals 12 residues. CDR3 DNA sequence: TGTGCCAGCAGCGCCCCCGGGTACGAGCAGTACTTC. This encodes CASSAPGYEQYF.

The J gene is TRBJ1-4, the V gene TRBV19; maybe TRBD1 (6 bases). The ends were cut back, 6 bases at V and 6 bases at J, with 14 bases in the middle. Germline V CDR1 and CDR2: LNHDA, SQIVND (reference sequence). The CDR3 totals 14 residues. CDR3 bases: TGTGCCAGTAGCAACAGGGTATTGGATGAAAAACTGTTTTTT. The encoded protein is CASSNRVLDEKLFF.

This clone showed up just a few times. V is TRBV7-3 and J is TRBJ2-2, with D unresolved. Trimming left V 4 bases short and J 2 bases short, with 14 bases between. The CDR3 sequence is 16 residues long. The V gene's germline CDR1 is SGHTA and CDR2 FQGTGA. The CDR3 protein is CASSSPGPLNTGELFF. As DNA, the CDR3 is TGTGCCAGCAGCTCACCTGGCCCCCTCAACACCGGGGAGCTGTTTTTT.

This chain joins TRBV19 and TRBJ2-1; TRBD1 might be the D (6 bases). V gave up 0 bases and J gave up 14 bases, with 14 bases separating them. Germline V gives CDR1 LNHDA, CDR2 SQIVND (reference sequence). This CDR3 has 13 amino acids. CDR3 amino acids: CASSIDLGRGEFF. For the CDR3, the DNA is TGTGCCAGTAGTATAGATCTCGGCAGGGGCGAGTTCTTC.

V is TRBV7-8 and J is TRBJ2-3; possibly TRBD2 for D (6 bases). V lost 5 bases and J lost 1, with 13 bases in between. Germline CDR1 reads SGHVS; CDR2 reads FQNEAQ. CDR3 length: 15 residues. The CDR3 nucleotides read TGTGCCAGCAGCACACGGACTATAGGCACAGATACGCAGTATTTT. It codes for CASSTRTIGTDTQYF.

The rearrangement links TRBV7-3 to TRBJ1-1; a weak D match, TRBD1 (6 bases). V shed 1 base and J shed 5 bases, with 17 bases lying between them. The CDR3 runs 16 residues. Per the germline V gene, CDR1 is SGHTA and CDR2 is FQGTGA. The CDR3 nucleotides read TGTGCCAGCAGCTTAAACCTTGCGGGGGCACGGACTGAAGCTTTCTTT. This gives the protein CASSLNLAGARTEAFF.

This clone was detected once. The chain has TRBV7-2 and TRBJ2-7, with TRBD2 matching over 10 bases. The CDR3 length is 15 residues. V lost 4 bases and J lost 4; bases outside the gene matches: 7. CDR1 is SGHTA, CDR2 FQGNSA, per germline. The CDR3 nucleotides are TGTGCCAGCAGCTCCACTAGCGGGATCGGTTACGAGCAGTACTTC. Amino acid sequence: CASSSTSGIGYEQYF.

The chain uses TRBV14 and TRBJ2-5; D is unclear. Per germline, CDR1 SGHDN and CDR2 FVKESK. With 1 base removed from V and 5 bases from J, the gap between germline ends came to 5 bases. The CDR3 has 12 amino acids. CDR3 bases: TGTGCCAGCAGCCAAGGAGTGGAGACCCAGTACTTC. It yields the protein CASSQGVETQYF.